A single T cell receptor (beta chain) is shown here with its context. The antigen remains undetermined. The primer mix had 60 Vbeta and 13 Jbeta primers. Per the original data handling: An analysis that came later counted some 85 million unique TCR beta chains, approximately 10 million shared. Assay used: immunoSEQ multiplex PCR; TCRdb lists only in-frame clones, some missing. The V and J calls and clone size are taken from that table; D and trimming were inferred from the DNA. The table shows 110,000 to 150,000 clones, with about 74% occurring only once. The data stem from a study of cytomegalovirus exposure and HLA in healthy donors. Study-level findings and limits: One variant, a missense change in DCLRE1C, was linked in a later analysis to TCR beta V- and J-gene trimming. HLA alleles were associated with roughly 15,000 TCR beta sequences in a later analysis at 0.05 false discovery rate. Segments of the TCR beta V type were, in most cases, productive about 87% or about 30% of the time in an earlier analysis.

V lost 5 bases and J lost 4; bases outside the gene matches: 6. CDR3 length: 15 amino acids. Per germline, CDR1 SGHVS and CDR2 FQNEAQ. This chain links TRBV7-8 with TRBJ1-2; 11 positions match TRBD1. The sequence was obtained from a man aged 18 to 30 in good health and CMV-seropositive. Sequences were obtained from PBMCs. CDR3 DNA sequence: TGTGCCAGCAGCCCCCGGACAGGGGGCGCCTATGGCTACACCTTC. This codes for CASSPRTGGAYGYTF.